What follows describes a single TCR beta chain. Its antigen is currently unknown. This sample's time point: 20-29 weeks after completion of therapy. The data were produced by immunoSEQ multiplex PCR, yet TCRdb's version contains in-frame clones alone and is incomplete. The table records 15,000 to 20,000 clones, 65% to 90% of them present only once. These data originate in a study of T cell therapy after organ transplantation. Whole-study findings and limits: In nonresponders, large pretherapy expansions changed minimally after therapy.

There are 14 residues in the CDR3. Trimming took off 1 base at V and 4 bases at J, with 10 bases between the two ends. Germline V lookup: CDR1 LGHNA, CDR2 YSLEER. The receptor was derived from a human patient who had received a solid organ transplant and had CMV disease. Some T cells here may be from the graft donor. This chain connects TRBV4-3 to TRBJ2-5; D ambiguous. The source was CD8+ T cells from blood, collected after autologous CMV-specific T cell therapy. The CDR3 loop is CASSQGIGSETQYF. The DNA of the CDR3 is TGCGCCAGCAGCCAAGGTATCGGGTCAGAGACCCAGTACTTC.